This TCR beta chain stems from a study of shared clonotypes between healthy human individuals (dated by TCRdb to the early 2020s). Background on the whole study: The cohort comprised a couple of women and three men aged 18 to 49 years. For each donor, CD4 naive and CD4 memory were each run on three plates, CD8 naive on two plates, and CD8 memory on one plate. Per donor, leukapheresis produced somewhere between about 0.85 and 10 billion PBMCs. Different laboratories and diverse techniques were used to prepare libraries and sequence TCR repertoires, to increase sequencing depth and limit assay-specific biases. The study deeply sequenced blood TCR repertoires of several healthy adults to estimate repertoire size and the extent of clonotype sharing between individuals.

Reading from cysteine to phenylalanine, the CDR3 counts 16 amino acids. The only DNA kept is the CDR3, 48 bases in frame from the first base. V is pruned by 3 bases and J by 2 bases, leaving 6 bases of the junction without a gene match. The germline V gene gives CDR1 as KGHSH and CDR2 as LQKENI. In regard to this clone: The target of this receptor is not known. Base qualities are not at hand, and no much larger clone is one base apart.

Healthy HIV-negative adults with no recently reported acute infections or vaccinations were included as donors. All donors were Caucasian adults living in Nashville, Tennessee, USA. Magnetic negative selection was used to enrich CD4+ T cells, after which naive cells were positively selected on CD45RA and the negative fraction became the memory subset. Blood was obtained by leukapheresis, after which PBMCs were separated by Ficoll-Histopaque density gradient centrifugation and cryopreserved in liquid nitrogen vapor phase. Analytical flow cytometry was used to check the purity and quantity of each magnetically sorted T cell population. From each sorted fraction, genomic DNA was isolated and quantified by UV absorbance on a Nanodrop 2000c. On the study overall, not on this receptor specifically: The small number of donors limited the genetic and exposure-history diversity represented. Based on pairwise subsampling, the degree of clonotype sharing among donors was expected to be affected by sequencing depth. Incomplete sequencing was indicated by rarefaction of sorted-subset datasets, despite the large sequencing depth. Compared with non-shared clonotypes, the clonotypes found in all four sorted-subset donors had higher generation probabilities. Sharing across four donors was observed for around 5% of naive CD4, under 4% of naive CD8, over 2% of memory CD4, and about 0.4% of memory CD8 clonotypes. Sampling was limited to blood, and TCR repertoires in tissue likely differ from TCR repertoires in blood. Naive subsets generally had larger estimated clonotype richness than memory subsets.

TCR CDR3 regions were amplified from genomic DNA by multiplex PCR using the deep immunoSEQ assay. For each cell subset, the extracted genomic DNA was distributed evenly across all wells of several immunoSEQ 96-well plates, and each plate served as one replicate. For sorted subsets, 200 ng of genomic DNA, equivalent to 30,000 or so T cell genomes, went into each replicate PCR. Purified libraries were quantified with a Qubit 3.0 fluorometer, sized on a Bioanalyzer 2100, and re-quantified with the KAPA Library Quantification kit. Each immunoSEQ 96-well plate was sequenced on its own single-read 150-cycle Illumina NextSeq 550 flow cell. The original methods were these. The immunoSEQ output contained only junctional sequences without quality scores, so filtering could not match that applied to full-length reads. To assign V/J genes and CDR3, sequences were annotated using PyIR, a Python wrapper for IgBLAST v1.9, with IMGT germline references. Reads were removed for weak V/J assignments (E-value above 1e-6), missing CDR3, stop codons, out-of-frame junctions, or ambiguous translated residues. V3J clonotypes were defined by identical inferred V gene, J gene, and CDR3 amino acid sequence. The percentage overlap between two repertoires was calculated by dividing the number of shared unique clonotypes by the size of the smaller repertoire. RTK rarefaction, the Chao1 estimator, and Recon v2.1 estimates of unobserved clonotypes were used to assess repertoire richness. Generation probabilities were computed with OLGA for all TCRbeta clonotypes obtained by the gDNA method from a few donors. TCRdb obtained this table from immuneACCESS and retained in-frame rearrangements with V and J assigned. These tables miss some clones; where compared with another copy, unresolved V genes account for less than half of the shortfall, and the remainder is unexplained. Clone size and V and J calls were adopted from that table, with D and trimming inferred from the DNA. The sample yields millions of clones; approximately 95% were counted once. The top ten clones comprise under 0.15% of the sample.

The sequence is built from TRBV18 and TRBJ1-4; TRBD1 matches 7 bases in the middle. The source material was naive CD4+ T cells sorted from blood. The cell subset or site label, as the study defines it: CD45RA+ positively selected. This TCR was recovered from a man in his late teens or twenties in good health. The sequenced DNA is TGTGCCAGCTCACCTCGAACAGGGGTGACTAATGAAAAACTGTTTTTT. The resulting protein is CASSPRTGVTNEKLFF.